The present T cell receptor (beta chain) was sequenced within a study of T-cell memory formation after mild COVID-19. About the study: Clusters were largely donor specific.

Germline V CDR1 and CDR2: SGHTA, FQGNSA. The CDR3 extends over 14 amino acids. The ends lost 5 bases at V and 2 bases at J; junction bases unmatched: 3. The authors produced TCR alpha and TCR beta cDNA libraries with sample barcodes and UMIs by 5'RACE using constant-segment primers. TCRdb itself ran the 5' RACE reads through MiXCR, one entry per CDR3 protein. Seen here are hundreds of thousands of distinct CDR3 sequences, approximately 13% observed once, and the top ten hold about a fifth. This clonotype was detected ten times or more. V usage is TRBV7-2 and J usage is TRBJ2-1; 7 bases agree with TRBD2. The clonotype originates from a man between 18 and 35 years old who had mild COVID-19 (a few samples of this study predate the infection). Cell type and time point are not known. Sequencing used PBMCs or a T cell subset sorted from them (not recorded which). The CDR3 here is CASSRSGAYNEQFF. The DNA of the CDR3 is TGTGCCAGCAGCCGAAGCGGGGCCTACAATGAGCAGTTCTTC.